This T cell receptor beta chain was profiled in a study of blood T cell repertoires in COVID-19. Across the whole study: Sites in the United States, Italy and Spain provided acute and convalescent COVID-19 samples.

Sequencing used immunoSEQ multiplex PCR; TCRdb keeps in-frame clones, though not all of them. The repertoire has under 250,000 clones, 83% of them found once; the top ten carry more than 6.5%. This CDR3 contains 15 residues. V was cut by 3 bases and J by 1 base, with 10 bases left in between. Germline CDR1 reads SGHVS; CDR2 reads FNYEAQ. The receptor was derived from a man aged 35-49 years with active or convalescent COVID-19. This sequence joins TRBV7-6 and TRBJ2-1, with a tentative D call TRBD2 (5 bases). The sequencing input was peripheral blood. The CDR3 DNA is TGTGCCAGCAGCTTCCAATCGGGGTCCTACAATGAGCAGTTCTTC. Protein sequence: CASSFQSGSYNEQFF. The full variable domain, its missing parts supplied by reference TRBV7-6 and TRBJ2-1, is GAGVSQSPRYKVTKRGQDVALRCDPISGHVSLYWYRQALGQGPEFLTYFNYEAQQDKSGLPNDRFSAERPEGSISTLTIQRTEQRDSAMYRCASSFQSGSYNEQFFGPGTRLTVL.